Below are 17 T cell receptor beta chains sequenced from a single sample in a study of T cells in Graves' hyperthyroidism and ophthalmopathy. The investigators amplified TCR beta CDR3 regions from RNA transcripts. A first-round RT-PCR of the TCR CDR3 used the HTBI primer set. TCRdb itself ran the multiplex PCR reads through MiXCR, one entry per CDR3 protein. The sample holds 450,000 to 650,000 distinct CDR3 sequences, 12% to 15% seen once. The source material was blood. The origin of the receptors is a young woman with Graves' ophthalmopathy.

This clonotype was seen at least ten times. This chain joins TRBV2 and TRBJ2-7, with 8 bases fitting TRBD1. Germline CDR1 SNHLY, CDR2 FYNNEI. J was trimmed by 4 bases and V by 7 bases; bases with no gene match: 6. The CDR3 has 13 amino acids. The CDR3 region is CASMPTGEYEQYF. For the CDR3, the DNA is TGTGCCAGCATGCCGACAGGGGAATACGAGCAGTACTTC. Drawing the rest from reference TRBV2 and TRBJ2-7, the complete variable domain is EPEVTQTPSHQVTQMGQEVILRCVPISNHLYFYWYRQILGQKVEFLVSFYNNEISEKSEIFDDQFSVERPDGSNFTLKIRSTKLEDSAMYFCASMPTGEYEQYFGPGTRLTVT.

This clonotype was counted only a few times. The CDR3 nucleotides read TGTGCCAGTAACGACCAGCCCCAGCATTTT. Protein sequence: CASNDQPQHF. The chain couples TRBV19 to TRBJ1-5, with D unclear. The CDR3 extends over 10 amino acids. The germline CDR1 and CDR2 sequences are LNHDA and SQIVND (reference sequence). Trimming pared 7 bases from V and 7 bases from J, leaving 5 bases between.

V and J are TRBV29-1 and TRBJ2-1, with D possibly being TRBD1 (6 bases). Germline-derived CDR1 and CDR2 are SQVTM and ANQGSEA. The CDR3 is 13 amino acids. Trimming removed 4 bases from V and 6 bases from J, with 13 bases in between. CDR3 region: CSVAADRRNEQFF. CDR3 in DNA: TGCAGCGTTGCCGCCGACAGGCGCAATGAGCAGTTCTTC.

This clonotype was counted ten times or more. V is TRBV6-2 or TRBV6-3 and J is TRBJ2-3; TRBD2 matches at 9 bases. The CDR3 loop spans 16 amino acids. The germline gives CDR1 MNHEY, CDR2 SVGEGT. After removal of 5 bases from V and 6 bases from J, the junction contained 12 bases not matched to a gene. CDR3 bases: TGTGCCAGCAGTCTCCCCTTAGCGGGAGCGACGGATACGCAGTATTTT. Its protein is CASSLPLAGATDTQYF.

At least ten counts were recorded for this clonotype. The V and J genes are TRBV12-3 or TRBV12-4 and TRBJ1-2; 9 bases fit TRBD1. The V segment lost 7 bases and the J segment 7 bases; nucleotides outside the gene matches: 10. The CDR3 extends over 14 amino acids. The CDR3 loop reads CASNPGQGKAGYTF. The CDR3 DNA is TGTGCCAGCAACCCGGGACAGGGAAAGGCTGGCTACACCTTC.

As concerns this clonotype: The junction shows a germline mismatch at one end, possibly a read error. The chain links TRBV28 to TRBJ2-1, with a possible D match to TRBD2 (6 bases). Per germline, CDR1 MDHEN and CDR2 SYDVKM. The CDR3 has 15 residues. The CDR3 DNA reads as TGTGTCAGCAGATATGACTCGGGGGAAAATTATGAGCAGTTCTTC. Its translation: CVSRYDSGENYEQFF.

This clonotype was found many times. V is TRBV7-9 and J is TRBJ2-7, with TRBD1 matching over 7 bases. The J segment lost 3 bases and the V segment lost 10 bases, leaving 9 bases of the junction unmatched. This CDR3 has 13 amino acids. The V gene's germline CDR1 is SEHNR and CDR2 FQNEAQ (reference sequence). The DNA for the CDR3 is TGTGCCACTGCCGAGACAGGGTTCTACGAGCAGTACTTC. Translation: CATAETGFYEQYF.

A word on this clonotype: Since a much larger clone is just one base distant, this may be a read error. This chain links TRBV4-2 with TRBJ2-2; TRBD1 matches at 9 bases. There are 16 residues in the CDR3. Per germline, CDR1 LGHNA and CDR2 YNFKEQ. CDR3 nucleotides: TGTGCCAGCAGACGAACAGGGGGCGCGAACGCCGGGGAGCTGTTTTTT. This codes for CASRRTGGANAGELFF.

Many counts were recorded for this clonotype. The germline gene is not matched at one end of the junction; a read error may be the cause. The J gene is TRBJ2-7, the V gene TRBV30, with 10 bases matching TRBD1. Germline V gene data show CDR1 as GTSNPN and CDR2 as SVGIG (reference sequence). The CDR3 contains 13 residues. The CDR3 loop is CACAGTGDYEQYF. CDR3 nucleotide sequence: TGTGCCTGCGCCGGGACAGGGGATTACGAGCAATACTTC.

Many counts were recorded for this clonotype. The rearrangement joins TRBV6-1 to TRBJ2-5; tentatively, D is TRBD1 (5 bases). The V gene lost 6 bases and the J gene lost 4 bases, with 12 bases spanning the gap. There are 13 residues in the CDR3. Germline V CDR1 and CDR2: MNHNS, SASEGT. The CDR3 region is CASSFDSLETQYF. The CDR3 nucleotides read TGTGCCAGCAGCTTCGACAGCCTAGAGACCCAGTACTTC.

This clonotype turned up a few times. The chain carries TRBV5-1 and TRBJ2-5; a weak D match, TRBD2 (6 bases). Germline V gene lookup returns CDR1 SGHRS and CDR2 YFSETQ. CDR3 size: 15 residues. Trimming removed 4 bases at V and 3 bases at J, with 16 bases between. This CDR3 reads CASSSPGTSKETQYF. The CDR3 DNA reads TGCGCCAGCAGCAGCCCCGGGACTTCTAAAGAGACCCAGTACTTC.

This clonotype was picked up many times. This chain joins TRBV20-1 and TRBJ2-1; 11 nucleotides align to TRBD2. The CDR3 length is 14 residues. CDR1 is DFQATT and CDR2 is SNEGSKA in the germline V gene (reference sequence). The junction had 8 bases not matched to a gene; V was cut back by 6 bases and J by 7 bases. The CDR3 DNA sequence: TGCAGTGCAGATACTAGCGGGAGAGGGAATGAGCAGTTCTTC. Encoded protein: CSADTSGRGNEQFF.

In its sample, this clonotype was seen many times. The genes are TRBV10-3 and TRBJ2-1; the match to TRBD2 covers 13 bases. The CDR3 is 18 amino acids. V dropped 0 bases and J dropped 10; count of bases not matched to a gene: 12. CDR1 ENHRY and CDR2 SYGVKD come from the germline V gene. The CDR3: CAISESDVGGLAGYEQFF. The DNA of the CDR3 is TGTGCCATCAGTGAGTCTGACGTTGGGGGACTAGCGGGATACGAGCAGTTCTTC.

For this clonotype: A read error may explain this, as a much larger clone is one base away. The gene calls are TRBV20-1 and TRBJ1-6; 8 bases line up with TRBD1. J was trimmed by 9 bases and V by 1 base; bases with no gene match: 8. The CDR3 contains 15 residues. Germline CDR1 DFQATT, CDR2 SNEGSKA (reference sequence). CDR3 protein: CSARGRQGISSPLHF. CDR3 DNA sequence: TGCAGTGCTAGAGGGAGACAGGGGATCAGTTCACCCCTCCACTTT.

This clonotype was seen many times. The rearrangement joins TRBV28 to TRBJ2-5; 12 bases align to TRBD2. Germline V CDR1 and CDR2: MDHEN, SYDVKM. With 3 bases clipped from V and 3 bases from J, the junction kept 17 bases outside the gene matches. The CDR3 is made up of 20 amino acids. The DNA for the CDR3 is TGTGCCAGCAGTTTTTTGGGAACAAGACTAGCGGGAGCGGTAAAAGAGACCCAGTACTTC. It encodes CASSFLGTRLAGAVKETQYF.

Notes on this clonotype: A much larger clone differs by one base, so this may be a read error. This rearrangement joins TRBV7-9 to TRBJ1-1; D possibly corresponds to TRBD1 (6 bases). This CDR3 comprises 13 residues. CDR1 SEHNR and CDR2 FQNEAQ come from the germline V gene (reference sequence). The CDR3, as DNA: TGTACCAGCAGCTTTGGACAGCCCACTGAAGCTTTCTTT. Its translation is CTSSFGQPTEAFF. Looking up the rest from reference TRBV7-9 and TRBJ1-1 gives the full variable domain: DTGVSQNPRHKITKRGQNVTFRCDPISEHNRLYWYRQTLGQGPEFLTYFQNEAQLEKSRLLSDRFSAERPKGSFSTLEIQRTEQGDSAMYLCTSSFGQPTEAFFGQGTRLTVV.

This clonotype was recorded many times. The genes are TRBV27 and TRBJ1-1; D may be TRBD1 (6 bases). Looked up from germline, CDR1 is MNHEY and CDR2 is SMNVEV (reference sequence). The CDR3 extends over 17 amino acids. The germline V and J ends were trimmed by 1 base and 0 bases, with 15 bases remaining between them. The CDR3 DNA reads TGTGCCAGCAGTTTATTAATGAGAGGGGGGGTGAACACTGAAGCTTTCTTT. As protein: CASSLLMRGGVNTEAFF.